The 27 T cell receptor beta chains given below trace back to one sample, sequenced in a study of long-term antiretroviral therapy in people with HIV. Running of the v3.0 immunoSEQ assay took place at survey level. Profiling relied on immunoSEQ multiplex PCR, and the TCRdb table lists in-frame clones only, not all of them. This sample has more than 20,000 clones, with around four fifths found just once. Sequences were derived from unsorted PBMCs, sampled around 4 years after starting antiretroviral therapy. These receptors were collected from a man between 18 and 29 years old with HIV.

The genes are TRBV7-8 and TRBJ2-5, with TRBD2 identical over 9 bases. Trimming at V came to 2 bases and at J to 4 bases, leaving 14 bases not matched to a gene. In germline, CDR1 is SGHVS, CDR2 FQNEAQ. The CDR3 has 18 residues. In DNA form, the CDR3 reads TGTGCCAGCAGCTTAACGGGACTAGCCTTACTGGGGGGAGAGACCCAGTACTTC. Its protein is CASSLTGLALLGGETQYF.

CDR3 residues: CASSLQAGATNEKLFF. As DNA, the CDR3 is TGCGCCAGCAGCCTTCAAGCAGGCGCAACTAATGAAAAACTGTTTTTT. This sequence joins TRBV4-1 and TRBJ1-4; D ambiguous. Trimming left V 4 bases short and J 0 bases short, with 12 bases between. CDR3 length: 16 amino acids. Germline V gives CDR1 MGHRA, CDR2 YSYEKL.

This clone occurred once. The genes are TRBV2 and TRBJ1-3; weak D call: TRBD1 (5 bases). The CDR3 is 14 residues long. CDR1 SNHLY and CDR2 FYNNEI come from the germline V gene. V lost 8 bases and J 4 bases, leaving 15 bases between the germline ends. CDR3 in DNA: TGTGCCAGCCGTCCTGGGGCTAACGGAAACACCATATATTTT. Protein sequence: CASRPGANGNTIYF.

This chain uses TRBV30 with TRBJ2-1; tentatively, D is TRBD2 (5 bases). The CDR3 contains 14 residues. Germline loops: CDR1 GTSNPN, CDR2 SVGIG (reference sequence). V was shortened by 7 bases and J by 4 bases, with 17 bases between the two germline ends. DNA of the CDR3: TGTGCCTCCCTCCTACCCCAGCGGTACAATGAGCAGTTCTTC. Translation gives CASLLPQRYNEQFF.

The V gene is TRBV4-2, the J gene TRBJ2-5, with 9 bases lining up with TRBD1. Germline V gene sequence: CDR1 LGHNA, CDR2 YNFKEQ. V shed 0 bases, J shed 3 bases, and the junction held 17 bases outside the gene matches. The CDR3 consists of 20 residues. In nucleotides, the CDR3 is TGTGCCAGCAGCCAAGAGGGGCCACGGGACAGGGAATTAAAGAAAGAGACCCAGTACTTC. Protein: CASSQEGPRDRELKKETQYF.

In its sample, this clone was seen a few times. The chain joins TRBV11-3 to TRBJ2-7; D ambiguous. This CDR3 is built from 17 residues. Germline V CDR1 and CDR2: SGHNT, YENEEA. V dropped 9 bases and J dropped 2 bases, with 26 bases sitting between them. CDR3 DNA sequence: TGTGCCAGGATTCACCCCCTAGAACATCGGCATACCTACGAGCAGTACTTC. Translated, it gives CARIHPLEHRHTYEQYF.

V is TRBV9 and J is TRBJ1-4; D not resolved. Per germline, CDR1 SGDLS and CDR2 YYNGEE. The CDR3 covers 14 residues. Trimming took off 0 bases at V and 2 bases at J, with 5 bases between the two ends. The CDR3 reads CASSVDPTNEKLFF. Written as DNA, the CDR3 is TGTGCCAGCAGCGTAGATCCTACTAATGAAAAACTGTTTTTT.

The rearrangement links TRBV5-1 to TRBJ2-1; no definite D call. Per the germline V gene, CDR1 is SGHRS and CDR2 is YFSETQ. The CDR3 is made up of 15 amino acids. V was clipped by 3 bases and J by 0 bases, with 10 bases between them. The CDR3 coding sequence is TGCGCCAGCAGCTCTCACGCAAGCTCCTACAATGAGCAGTTCTTC. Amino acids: CASSSHASSYNEQFF. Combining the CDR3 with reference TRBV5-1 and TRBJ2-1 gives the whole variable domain KAGVTQTPRYLIKTRGQQVTLSCSPISGHRSVSWYQQTPGQGLQFLFEYFSETQRNKGNFPGRFSGRQFSNSRSEMNVSTLELGDSALYLCASSSHASSYNEQFFGPGTRLTVL.

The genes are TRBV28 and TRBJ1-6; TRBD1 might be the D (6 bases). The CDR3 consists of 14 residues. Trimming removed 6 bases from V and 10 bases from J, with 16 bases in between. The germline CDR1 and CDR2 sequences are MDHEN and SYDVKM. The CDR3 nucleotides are TGTGCCAGCAGGGTGACAGGACTTAGGTCACCCCTCCACTTT. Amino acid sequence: CASRVTGLRSPLHF.

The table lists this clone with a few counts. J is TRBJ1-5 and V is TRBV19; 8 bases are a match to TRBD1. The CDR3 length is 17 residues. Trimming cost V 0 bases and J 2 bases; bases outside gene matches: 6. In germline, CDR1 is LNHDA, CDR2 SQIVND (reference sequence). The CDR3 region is CASSIDRGLFGNQPQHF. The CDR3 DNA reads TGTGCCAGTAGTATAGACAGGGGGCTTTTTGGCAATCAGCCCCAGCATTTT.

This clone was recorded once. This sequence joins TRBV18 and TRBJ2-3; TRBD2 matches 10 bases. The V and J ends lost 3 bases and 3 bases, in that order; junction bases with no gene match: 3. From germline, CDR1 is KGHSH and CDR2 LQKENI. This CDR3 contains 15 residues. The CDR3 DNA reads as TGTGCCAGCTCACCCCCTAGCGGGGGTACAGATACGCAGTATTTT. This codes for CASSPPSGGTDTQYF.

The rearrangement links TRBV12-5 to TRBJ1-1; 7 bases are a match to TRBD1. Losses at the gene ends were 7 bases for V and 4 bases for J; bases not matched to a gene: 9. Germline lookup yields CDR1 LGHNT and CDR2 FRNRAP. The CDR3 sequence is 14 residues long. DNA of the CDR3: TGTGCTAGTGCCGAGACCCAGGGGGGCACTGAAGCTTTCTTT. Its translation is CASAETQGGTEAFF.

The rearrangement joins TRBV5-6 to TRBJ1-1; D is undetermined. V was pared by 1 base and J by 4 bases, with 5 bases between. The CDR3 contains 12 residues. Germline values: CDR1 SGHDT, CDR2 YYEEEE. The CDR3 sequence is CASSLLVTEAFF. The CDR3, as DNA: TGTGCCAGCAGCTTGTTGGTCACTGAAGCTTTCTTT.

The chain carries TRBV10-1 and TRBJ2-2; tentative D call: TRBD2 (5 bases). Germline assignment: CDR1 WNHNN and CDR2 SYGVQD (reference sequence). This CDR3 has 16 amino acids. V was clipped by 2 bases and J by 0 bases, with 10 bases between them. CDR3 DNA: TGCGCCAGCAGTGAGAGAACGGGGACGAACACCGGGGAGCTGTTTTTT. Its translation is CASSERTGTNTGELFF.

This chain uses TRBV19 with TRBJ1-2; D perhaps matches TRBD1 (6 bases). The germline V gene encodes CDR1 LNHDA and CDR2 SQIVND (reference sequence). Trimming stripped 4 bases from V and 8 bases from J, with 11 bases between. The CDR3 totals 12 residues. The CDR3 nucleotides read TGTGCCAGTAGTACCAGGGGCGGGGGCTACACCTTC. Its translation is CASSTRGGGYTF.

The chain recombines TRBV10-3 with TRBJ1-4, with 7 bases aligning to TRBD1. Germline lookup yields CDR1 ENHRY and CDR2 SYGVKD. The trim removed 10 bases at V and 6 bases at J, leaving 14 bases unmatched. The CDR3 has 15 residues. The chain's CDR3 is CATRKVDRVDEKLFF. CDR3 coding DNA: TGTGCCACCAGAAAGGTCGACAGGGTAGATGAAAAACTGTTTTTT.

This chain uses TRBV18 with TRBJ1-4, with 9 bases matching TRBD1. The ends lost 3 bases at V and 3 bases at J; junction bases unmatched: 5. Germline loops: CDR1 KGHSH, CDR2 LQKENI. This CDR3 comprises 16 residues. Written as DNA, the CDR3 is TGTGCCAGCTCACCGGGACAGGGTAACCCTAATGAAAAACTGTTTTTT. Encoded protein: CASSPGQGNPNEKLFF.

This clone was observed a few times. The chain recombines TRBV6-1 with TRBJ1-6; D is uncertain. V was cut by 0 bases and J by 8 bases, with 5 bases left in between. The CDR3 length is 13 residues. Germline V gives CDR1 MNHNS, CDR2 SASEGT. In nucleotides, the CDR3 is TGTGCCAGCAGTGAAGCTCTGGATTCACCCCTCCACTTT. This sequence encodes CASSEALDSPLHF.

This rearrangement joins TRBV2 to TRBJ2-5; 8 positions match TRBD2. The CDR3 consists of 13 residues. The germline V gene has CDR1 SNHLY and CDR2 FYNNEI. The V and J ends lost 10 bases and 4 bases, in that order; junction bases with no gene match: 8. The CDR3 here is CATREGGRETQYF. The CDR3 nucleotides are TGTGCCACCCGGGAGGGGGGGAGAGAGACCCAGTACTTC.

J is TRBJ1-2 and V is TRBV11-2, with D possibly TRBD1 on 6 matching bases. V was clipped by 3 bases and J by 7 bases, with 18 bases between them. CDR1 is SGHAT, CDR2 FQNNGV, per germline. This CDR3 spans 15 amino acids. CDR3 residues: CASSLLGGGPGGYTF. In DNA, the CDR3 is TGTGCCAGCAGCTTGTTGGGAGGGGGGCCGGGTGGCTACACCTTC.

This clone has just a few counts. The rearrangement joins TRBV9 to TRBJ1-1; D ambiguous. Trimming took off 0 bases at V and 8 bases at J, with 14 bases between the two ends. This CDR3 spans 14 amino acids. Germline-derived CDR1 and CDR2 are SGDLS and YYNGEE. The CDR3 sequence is CASSVVPGSLEAFF. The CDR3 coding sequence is TGTGCCAGCAGCGTAGTCCCTGGATCCCTCGAAGCTTTCTTT. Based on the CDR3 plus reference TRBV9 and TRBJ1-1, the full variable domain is DSGVTQTPKHLITATGQRVTLRCSPRSGDLSVYWYQQSLDQGLQFLIQYYNGEERAKGNILERFSAQQFPDLHSELNLSSLELGDSALYFCASSVVPGSLEAFFGQGTRLTVV.

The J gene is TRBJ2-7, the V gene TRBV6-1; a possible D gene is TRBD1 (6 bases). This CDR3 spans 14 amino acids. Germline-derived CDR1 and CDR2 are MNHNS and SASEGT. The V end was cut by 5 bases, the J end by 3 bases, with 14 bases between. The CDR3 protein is CASSRHRDLYEQYV. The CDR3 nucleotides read TGTGCCAGCAGTAGGCACAGGGACCTCTACGAGCAGTACGTC.

CDR3 amino acids: CASSPDRGETQYF. In nucleotides, the CDR3 is TGTGCCAGCAGCCCGGACAGGGGAGAGACCCAGTACTTC. The rearrangement links TRBV5-5 to TRBJ2-5; TRBD1 agrees at 9 bases. Germline assignment: CDR1 SGHKS and CDR2 YYEKEE (reference sequence). V trimming: 4 bases; J trimming: 4 bases; junction bases outside the gene matches: 2. CDR3 length: 13 amino acids.

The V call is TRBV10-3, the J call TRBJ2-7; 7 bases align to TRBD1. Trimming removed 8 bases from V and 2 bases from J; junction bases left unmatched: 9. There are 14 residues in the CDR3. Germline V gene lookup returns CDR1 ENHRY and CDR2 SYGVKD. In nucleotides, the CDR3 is TGTGCCATCTCCCGAGGGGGCTCGACCTACGAGCAGTACTTC. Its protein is CAISRGGSTYEQYF.

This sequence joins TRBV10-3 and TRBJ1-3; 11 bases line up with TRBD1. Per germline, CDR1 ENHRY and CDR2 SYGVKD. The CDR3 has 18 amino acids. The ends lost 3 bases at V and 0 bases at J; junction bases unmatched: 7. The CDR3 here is CAISETGTGGFSGNTIYF. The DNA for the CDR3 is TGTGCCATCAGTGAAACCGGGACAGGGGGATTCTCTGGAAACACCATATATTTT.

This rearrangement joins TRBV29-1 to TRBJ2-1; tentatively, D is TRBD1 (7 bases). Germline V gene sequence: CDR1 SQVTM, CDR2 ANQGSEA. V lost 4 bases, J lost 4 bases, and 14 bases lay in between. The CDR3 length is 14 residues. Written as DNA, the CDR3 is TGCAGCGTTGCAATGGCAGGGGGGTACAATGAGCAGTTCTTC. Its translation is CSVAMAGGYNEQFF.

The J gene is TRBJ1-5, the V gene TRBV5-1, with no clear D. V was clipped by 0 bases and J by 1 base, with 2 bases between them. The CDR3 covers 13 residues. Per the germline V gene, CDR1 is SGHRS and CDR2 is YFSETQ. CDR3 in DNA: TGCGCCAGCAGCTTGGACAGCAATCAGCCCCAGCATTTT. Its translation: CASSLDSNQPQHF.